This T cell receptor beta chain comes out of a study of T cells in Graves' hyperthyroidism and ophthalmopathy. General study findings and limits: Clonotypes that were expanded in thyroid above 0.001 mostly appeared in blood too. Onset of ophthalmopathy came a median roughly 6.9 months after the model predicted it.

Amplified regions were TCR beta CDR3 sequences from RNA transcripts. A first-round RT-PCR of the TCR CDR3 used the HTBI primer set. TCRdb reprocessed the multiplex PCR reads with MiXCR, giving one entry per CDR3 protein. Of about 500,000 distinct CDR3 sequences listed, roughly 15% are singletons. Diagnoses used clinical symptoms, serum thyroxine and TRAb, thyroid ultrasound and orbital computed tomography. The authors obtained PBMCs from 9 to 10 ml of fresh peripheral blood. In its sample, this clonotype was seen a few times. The antigen is not known. V was pared by 4 bases and J by 3 bases, with 11 bases of the junction left unmatched. CDR1 and CDR2 (germline): SGHDT, YYEEEE. The CDR3 length is 17 residues.

The V call is TRBV5-6, the J call TRBJ2-3, with 10 bases identical to TRBD1. Material for sequencing was blood. The TCR sequence derives from a woman in her 30s with Graves' ophthalmopathy. The CDR3 region is CASSMPGQGYKTDTQYF. For the CDR3, the DNA is TGTGCCAGCAGCATGCCGGGACAGGGGTATAAGACAGATACGCAGTATTTT. The full variable domain, its missing parts supplied by reference TRBV5-6 and TRBJ2-3, is DAGVTQSPTHLIKTRGQQVTLRCSPKSGHDTVSWYQQALGQGPQFIFQYYEEEERQRGNFPDRFSGHQFPNYSSELNVNALLLGDSALYLCASSMPGQGYKTDTQYFGPGTRLTVL.